This T cell receptor (beta chain) was recorded in a study of CD8 T cells in ankylosing spondylitis (dated by TCRdb to the late 2010s). Some background on the complete study: The study profiled T cell receptor beta repertoires in healthy donors and ankylosing spondylitis patients to find disease-linked TCR variants. In total, the full study cohort was made up of nearly 110 healthy donors and more than 20 ankylosing spondylitis patients. Peripheral blood was sampled, and synovial fluid was also collected from ankylosing spondylitis patients. What the work shows at the level of the full study, not this receptor alone: Some motif variants were previously reported in synovial fluid and blood of reactive arthritis patients, suggesting common disease-initiation mechanisms. A TCR beta motif made up of several highly homologous amino acid variants appeared to be characteristic of blood from ankylosing spondylitis patients. The disease-linked clones showed a CD8+ phenotype and occurred at relatively low frequencies in peripheral blood. According to the report, matched synovial fluid samples from ankylosing spondylitis patients were significantly enriched for the disease-linked clones.

This sample was sequenced with an Illumina HiSeq 2500. Quantitative 5'-RACE with molecular barcodes was the method used to prepare the TCR beta libraries. The paper's processing steps were these. A new computational method based on a probabilistic model of VDJ rearrangement was used to identify disease-linked TCR variants. TCRdb ran its own pipeline on the public reads, namely fastp trimming at Q25 and MiXCR clone calling, and kept in-frame beta chains. When rows share a CDR3 protein, they turn into one entry using the most common DNA and genes. It is TCRdb's table, rather than the study itself, that gives the V and J calls and clone size. Counted in this sample were 350,000 to 400,000 distinct CDR3 sequences; roughly 20% of them appeared once. The ten largest clones add up to about an eighth of the sample. The V end gives up 5 bases and the J end 5 bases, leaving 9 bases in the junction not matched to a gene. CDR1 and CDR2 are drawn from the germline V gene: MNHNS, SASEGT. Inclusive of the bounding cysteine and phenylalanine, the CDR3 is 15 residues long. Only the CDR3 region is kept as DNA, spanning 45 bases read in frame from base 1.

A few counts support this clonotype. The antigen this receptor binds is unknown. It has no much larger one-base neighbor in the sample; base qualities were not kept. Sequenced: blood, either unsorted or a sorted T cell fraction (not recorded which). This sequence uses TRBV6-1 and TRBJ2-5, with 9 bases matching TRBD2. This clonotype originated in a male donor with ankylosing spondylitis or in good health (not recorded which). The encoded CDR3 is CASSRTSAQAETQYF. The sequenced DNA: TGTGCCAGCAGTAGGACTAGCGCCCAGGCTGAGACCCAGTACTTC.